Sequencing of this T cell receptor beta chain was carried out in a study of CD8+CD57+ T cells in acquired aplastic anemia. For the study at large: Isolated CD4+ and CD8+ cells, once sorted, yielded DNA averaging around 2.9 ug. Study outcomes and limitations: Controls did not differ significantly from patients in CD8+ Simpson's diversity. Common to patients and controls were roughly 30 CD8+ CDR3 sequences.

Germline CDR1 SGHNT, CDR2 YYREEE (reference sequence). The CDR3 length is 15 residues. The V and J ends lost 9 bases and 1 base respectively, with 17 bases between them. Investigators profiled TCR beta VDJ and CDR3 from genomic DNA template. TCRdb re-derived calls from the reads in MiXCR, one entry per CDR3 protein. Of 250,000 to 350,000 distinct CDR3 sequences in the sample, roughly three fifths are singletons; the top ten hold less than 10%. This clonotype was found many times. Its antigen is not known. This sequence was found in a human donor with severe aplastic anemia or a healthy control (not recorded which). V usage is TRBV5-4 and J usage is TRBJ2-1; D might be TRBD2 (5 bases). The sequencing input was sorted CD4+, CD8+, or CD8+CD57+ T cells (not recorded which) from PBMCs. This CDR3 reads CATCEGVASYNEQFF. Written as DNA, the CDR3 is TGTGCCACCTGCGAGGGAGTTGCGTCCTACAATGAGCAGTTCTTC.